The 11 T cell receptor beta chains presented below share a single source sample, sequenced in a study of blood T cell repertoires in COVID-19. This table comes from immunoSEQ multiplex PCR, and its TCRdb copy is limited to in-frame clones, with some not included. The sample shows about 310,000 clones, more than 75% of them seen only once. The sequenced material came from peripheral blood. The receptors originated from a man aged 45 to 65 with active or convalescent COVID-19.

This clone was seen just once. The chain employs TRBV3-1 (or the pseudogene TRBV3-2) and TRBJ2-1; D is uncertain. CDR1 is LGHDT, CDR2 YNNKEL, per germline (reference sequence). Trimming left V 5 bases short and J 6 bases short, with 8 bases between. The CDR3 is made up of 12 amino acids. The DNA of the CDR3 is TGTGCCAGCAGCTTCGCCGGCAATGAGCAGTTCTTC. It codes for CASSFAGNEQFF.

The chain couples TRBV6-5 to TRBJ1-2, with 8 bases matching TRBD1. The CDR3 extends over 14 amino acids. The germline V gene encodes CDR1 MNHEY and CDR2 SVGAGI. J was trimmed by 6 bases and V by 6 bases; bases with no gene match: 9. The CDR3 DNA reads TGTGCCAGCAGGCCGCTCGGACAGGGACATGGCTACACCTTC. Protein product: CASRPLGQGHGYTF.

The chain uses TRBV6-5 and TRBJ1-1, with 7 bases identical to TRBD1. V lost 6 bases and J lost 5; bases outside the gene matches: 6. Germline V gene lookup returns CDR1 MNHEY and CDR2 SVGAGI. The CDR3 contains 13 residues. CDR3 region: CASSRTGITEAFF. The CDR3 nucleotides are TGTGCCAGCAGCCGGACAGGTATAACTGAAGCTTTCTTT.

The rearrangement uses TRBV29-1 and TRBJ1-2, with 8 bases matching TRBD1. CDR1 is SQVTM and CDR2 is ANQGSEA in the germline V gene. V lost 3 bases and J lost 8; bases outside the gene matches: 8. This CDR3 region has 13 residues. CDR3 DNA sequence: TGCAGCGTTGATATGCACAGGGGGTACGGCTACACCTTC. This encodes CSVDMHRGYGYTF.

The genes are TRBV28 and TRBJ2-1; 8 nucleotides agree with TRBD1. Unmatched junction bases numbered 3, after V lost 3 bases and J lost 5 bases. The CDR3 loop spans 14 amino acids. Germline CDR1 MDHEN, CDR2 SYDVKM. The CDR3 DNA reads as TGTGCCAGCAGTTTGGGGGGACAGGACAATGAGCAGTTCTTC. This gives the protein CASSLGGQDNEQFF.

This clone was observed once. This chain connects TRBV10-3 to TRBJ2-1; weak D call: TRBD2 (5 bases). The V gene's germline CDR1 is ENHRY and CDR2 SYGVKD. V shed 6 bases and J shed 6 bases, with 12 bases lying between them. The CDR3 length is 13 residues. For the CDR3, the DNA is TGTGCCATCAGGCCCGGGGTAAGCAATGAGCAGTTCTTC. Its translation is CAIRPGVSNEQFF.

The chain carries TRBV18 and TRBJ2-7; tentative D call: TRBD1 (6 bases). The CDR3 loop spans 16 amino acids. The germline V gene has CDR1 KGHSH and CDR2 LQKENI. The ends were cut back, 1 base at V and 0 bases at J, with 13 bases in the middle. CDR3 nucleotide sequence: TGTGCCAGCTCACCACAAGGGGGACGAAACTCCTACGAGCAGTACTTC. This sequence encodes CASSPQGGRNSYEQYF. Combining the CDR3 with reference TRBV18 and TRBJ2-7 gives the whole variable domain NAGVMQNPRHLVRRRGQEARLRCSPMKGHSHVYWYRQLPEEGLKFMVYLQKENIIDESGMPKERFSAEFPKEGPSILRIQQVVRGDSAAYFCASSPQGGRNSYEQYFGPGTRLTVT.

The gene calls are TRBV6-5 and TRBJ2-7; TRBD1 matches 11 bases. This CDR3 spans 14 amino acids. Germline trimming cut 7 bases from V and 8 bases from J; bases unmatched to any gene: 10. CDR1 and CDR2 (germline): MNHEY, SVGAGI. CDR3 DNA: TGTGCCAGCACCGGACAGGGGGCGCCGACGAAGCAGTACTTC. This codes for CASTGQGAPTKQYF.

The chain couples TRBV4-3 to TRBJ1-6; 10 positions match TRBD1. J gave up 2 bases and V 4 bases, and 11 bases lay outside the gene matches. The CDR3 consists of 19 residues. The germline V gene has CDR1 LGHNA and CDR2 YSLEER. The CDR3 here is CASSPQTGGPEAYNSPLHF. In DNA, the CDR3 is TGCGCCAGCAGCCCGCAGACAGGGGGCCCAGAGGCCTATAATTCACCCCTCCACTTT.

V and J are TRBV28 and TRBJ1-2; TRBD1 matches 7 bases. Germline lookup yields CDR1 MDHEN and CDR2 SYDVKM. Germline trimming cut 6 bases from V and 6 bases from J; bases unmatched to any gene: 4. This CDR3 has 12 residues. CDR3 loop: CASRLTGNGYTF. CDR3 DNA sequence: TGTGCCAGCAGATTGACAGGGAATGGCTACACCTTC.

The rearrangement uses TRBV29-1 and TRBJ2-3; 13 bases fit TRBD2. The CDR3 length is 17 residues. CDR1 is SQVTM and CDR2 is ANQGSEA in the germline V gene. Trimming removed 5 bases from V and 3 bases from J; junction bases left unmatched: 11. CDR3 sequence reads: CSVMTSGGKSGTDTQYF. CDR3 nucleotide sequence: TGCAGCGTTATGACTAGCGGGGGGAAAAGTGGAACAGATACGCAGTATTTT.